This T cell receptor beta chain derives from a study of T cell repertoires in ileal Crohn's disease. The assay was immunoSEQ multiplex PCR, and TCRdb's table has in-frame clones only and misses some. Among 15,000 to 20,000 clones listed, about 75% were seen once. Only a few counts were recorded for this clone. The sequence was obtained from an adult with Crohn's disease. Sequencing input: ileal tissue.

The CDR3 reads CAISESSGTDTQYF. The CDR3 bases are TGTGCCATCAGTGAGTCTAGCGGGACAGATACGCAGTATTTT. This chain connects TRBV10-3 to TRBJ2-3, with 7 bases fitting TRBD2. Germline trimming cut 0 bases from V and 3 bases from J; bases unmatched to any gene: 0. Germline CDR1 is ENHRY and CDR2 is SYGVKD. The CDR3 spans 14 residues.